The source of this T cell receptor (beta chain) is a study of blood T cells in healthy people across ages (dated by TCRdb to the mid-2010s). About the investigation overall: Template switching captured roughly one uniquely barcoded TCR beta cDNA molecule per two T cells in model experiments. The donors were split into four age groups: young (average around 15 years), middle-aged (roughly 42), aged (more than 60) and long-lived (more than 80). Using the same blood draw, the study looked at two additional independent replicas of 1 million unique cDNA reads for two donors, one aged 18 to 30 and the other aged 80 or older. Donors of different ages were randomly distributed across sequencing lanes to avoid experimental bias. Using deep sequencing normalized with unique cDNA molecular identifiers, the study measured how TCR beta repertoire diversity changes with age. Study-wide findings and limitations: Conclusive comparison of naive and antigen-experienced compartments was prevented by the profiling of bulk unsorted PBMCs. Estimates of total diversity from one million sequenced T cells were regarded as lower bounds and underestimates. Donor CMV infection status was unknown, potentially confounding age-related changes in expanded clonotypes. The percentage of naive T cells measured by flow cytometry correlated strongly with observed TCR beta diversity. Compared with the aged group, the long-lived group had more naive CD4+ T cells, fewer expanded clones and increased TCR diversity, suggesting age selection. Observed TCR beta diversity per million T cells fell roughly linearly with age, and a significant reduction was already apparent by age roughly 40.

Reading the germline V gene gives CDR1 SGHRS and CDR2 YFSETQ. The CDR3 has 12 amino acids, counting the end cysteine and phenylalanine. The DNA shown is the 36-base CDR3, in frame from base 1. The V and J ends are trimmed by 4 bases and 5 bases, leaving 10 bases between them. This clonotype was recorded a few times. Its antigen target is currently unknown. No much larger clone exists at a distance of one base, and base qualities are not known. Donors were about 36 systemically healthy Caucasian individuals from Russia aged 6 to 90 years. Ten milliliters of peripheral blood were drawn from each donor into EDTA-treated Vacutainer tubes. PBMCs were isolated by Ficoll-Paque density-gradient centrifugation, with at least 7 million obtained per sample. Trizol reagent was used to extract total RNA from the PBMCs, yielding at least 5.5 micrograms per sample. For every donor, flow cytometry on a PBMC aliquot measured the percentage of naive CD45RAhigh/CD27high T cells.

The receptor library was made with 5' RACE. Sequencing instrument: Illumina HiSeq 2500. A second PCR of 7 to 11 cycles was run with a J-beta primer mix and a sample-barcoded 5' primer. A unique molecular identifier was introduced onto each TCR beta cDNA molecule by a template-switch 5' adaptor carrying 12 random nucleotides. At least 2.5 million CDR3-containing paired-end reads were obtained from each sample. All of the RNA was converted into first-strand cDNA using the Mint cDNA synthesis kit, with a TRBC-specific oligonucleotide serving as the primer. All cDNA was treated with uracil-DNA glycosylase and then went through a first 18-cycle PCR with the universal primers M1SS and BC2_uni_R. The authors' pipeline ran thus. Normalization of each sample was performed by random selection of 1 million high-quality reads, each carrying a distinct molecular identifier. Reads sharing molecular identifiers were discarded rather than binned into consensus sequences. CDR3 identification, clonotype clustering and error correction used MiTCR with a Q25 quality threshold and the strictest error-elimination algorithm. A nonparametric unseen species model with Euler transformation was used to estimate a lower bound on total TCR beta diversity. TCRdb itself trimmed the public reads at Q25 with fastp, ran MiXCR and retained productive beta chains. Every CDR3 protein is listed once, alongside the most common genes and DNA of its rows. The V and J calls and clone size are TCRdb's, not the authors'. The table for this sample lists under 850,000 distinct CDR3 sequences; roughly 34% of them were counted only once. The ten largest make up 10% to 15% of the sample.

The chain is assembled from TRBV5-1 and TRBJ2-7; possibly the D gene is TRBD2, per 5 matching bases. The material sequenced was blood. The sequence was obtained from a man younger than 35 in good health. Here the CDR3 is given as CASSGRGDEQYF. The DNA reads TGCGCCAGCAGCGGTCGGGGTGACGAGCAGTACTTC. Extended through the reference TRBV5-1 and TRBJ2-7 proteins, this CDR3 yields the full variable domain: KAGVTQTPRYLIKTRGQQVTLSCSPISGHRSVSWYQQTPGQGLQFLFEYFSETQRNKGNFPGRFSGRQFSNSRSEMNVSTLELGDSALYLCASSGRGDEQYFGPGTRLTVT.